This TCR beta chain was sequenced in a study of beta chain features in type 1 diabetes. Isolated RNA was reverse transcribed in full, so expressed TCRB transcripts were sequenced. Clones were sequenced by immunoSEQ multiplex PCR, and TCRdb holds only the in-frame ones, with some missing. Of 600,000 to 700,000 clones in the sample, under 15% were seen once. The V gene end was trimmed by 4 bases and the J gene end by 1 base; junction bases not matched to a gene: 15. This CDR3 has 19 amino acids. Germline CDR1 SGHTA, CDR2 FQGNSA. Notes on the study in general: Within each of all four CD4+ subsets, Type 1 diabetes patients had TCRB CDR3s that were moderately but significantly shorter.

Of note for this clone: Antigen: not known.

The chain recombines TRBV7-2 with TRBJ2-3; 9 bases are a match to TRBD2. The TCR originated in a man aged 25-40 years with type 1 diabetes. Source material: naive CD4+ T cells from blood. CDR3 region: CASSSRRVLERGGTDTQYF. CDR3 in DNA: TGTGCCAGCAGCTCGCGAAGGGTATTAGAGCGGGGGGGCACAGATACGCAGTATTTT. Full variable domain (remainder filled in from reference TRBV7-2 and TRBJ2-3): GAGVSQSPSNKVTEKGKDVELRCDPISGHTALYWYRQSLGQGLEFLIYFQGNSAPDKSGLPSDRFSAERTGGSVSTLTIQRTQQEDSAVYLCASSSRRVLERGGTDTQYFGPGTRLTVL.